Below are 6 T cell receptor beta chains sequenced from a single sample in a study of shared clonotypes between healthy human individuals. CD8 cells classed as naive were CD45RO-negative and positively selected for CCR7, excluding terminally differentiated effector memory CD45RA+ cells. Assay: immunoSEQ multiplex PCR; the TCRdb copy retains only in-frame clones and omits some. The sample consists of about 800,000 clones, approximately 97% of them appearing once. The sequenced sample consisted of naive CD8+ T cells sorted from blood. The receptors originated from a man aged 30 to 39 in good health.

The chain carries TRBV6-5 and TRBJ1-1; 8 nucleotides match TRBD1. The CDR3 spans 11 residues. CDR1 MNHEY and CDR2 SVGAGI come from the germline V gene. The trim removed 7 bases at V and 8 bases at J, leaving 3 bases unmatched. CDR3 nucleotide sequence: TGTGCCAGCATACGGACAGGGGAAGCTTTCTTT. Its translation: CASIRTGEAFF.

The chain recombines TRBV13 with TRBJ2-3, with D maybe TRBD2 (5 bases). Germline V gives CDR1 PRHDT, CDR2 FYEKMQ (reference sequence). CDR3 length: 15 residues. Trimming pared 2 bases from V and 0 bases from J, leaving 9 bases between. CDR3 nucleotide sequence: TGTGCCAGCAGCTTAACAGCGGTGAGCACAGATACGCAGTATTTT. It is translated as CASSLTAVSTDTQYF.

The rearrangement links TRBV10-1 to TRBJ2-7; the D is unclear. Germline CDR1 and CDR2: WNHNN and SYGVQD (reference sequence). The CDR3 runs 12 residues. Trimming left V 9 bases short and J 4 bases short, with 13 bases between. The CDR3 sequence is CASGSRPYEQYF. For the CDR3, the DNA is TGCGCCAGTGGGTCCAGGCCTTACGAGCAGTACTTC.

The chain couples TRBV28 to TRBJ2-1, with 14 bases fitting TRBD2. Germline CDR1 and CDR2: MDHEN and SYDVKM. The CDR3 is 15 residues long. The trim removed 6 bases at V and 5 bases at J, leaving 3 bases unmatched. For the CDR3, the DNA is TGTGCCAGCAGCCTGACTAGCGGGAGGGACAATGAGCAGTTCTTC. Translated, it gives CASSLTSGRDNEQFF.

The chain combines TRBV6-4 with TRBJ1-5; D unclear. The germline V gene has CDR1 MRHNA and CDR2 SNTAGT. The CDR3 has 11 residues. Trimming shortened V by 4 bases and J by 4 bases, and 2 bases separated the two germline ends. The CDR3 is CASSVNQPQHF. Here the CDR3 DNA reads TGTGCCAGCAGTGTGAATCAGCCCCAGCATTTT.

The DNA of the CDR3 is TGTGCCAGCAAGGAACAGTTGAACACCGGGGAGCTGTTTTTT. Its translation is CASKEQLNTGELFF. The chain joins TRBV5-5 to TRBJ2-2; D gene uncertain. This CDR3 spans 14 amino acids. The germline V and J ends were trimmed by 6 bases and 1 base, with 10 bases remaining between them. Germline V lookup: CDR1 SGHKS, CDR2 YYEKEE (reference sequence). Full variable domain (outside the CDR3, taken from reference TRBV5-5 and TRBJ2-2): DAGVTQSPTHLIKTRGQQVTLRCSPISGHKSVSWYQQVLGQGPQFIFQYYEKEERGRGNFPDRFSARQFPNYSSELNVNALLLGDSALYLCASKEQLNTGELFFGEGSRLTVL.